The entry below describes one TCR beta chain. Its antigen is currently not known. No base qualities exist here, and no much larger clone lies one base off it. This sample is drawn from a study of T cell clonotyping in hematopoietic cell transplantation listed by TCRdb under 2021. Turning to the overall study: Recipient samples taken before transplant were obtained following cytoreduction. A total of roughly 150 blood samples were collected in the study from some 40 consecutive transplant recipients and their related donors. Recruitment of patients ran from 2015 to early 2017, and follow-up continued until late 2020 or until death. The full study reports these points: Just a small fraction of recipient repertoires overlapped with donor repertoires, and more than 95% appeared de novo at the given depth. A decrease in recipient TCR diversity was observed after transplant, and a progressive increase in pathologically expanded clonotypes was seen from day 30 to day 180. The sample size was limited, and CD4 and CD8 repertoire contributions could not be separated because cells were not sorted. Donor and pretransplant recipient Inverse Simpson Index values predicted broader posttransplant TCR repertoire diversity.

The immunoSEQ assay, a bias-controlled multiplex PCR using V- and J-specific primers, was used to amplify TCR beta CDR3 regions from genomic DNA. In a second PCR step, a proprietary barcode and Illumina adapter sequences were attached to the CDR3 amplicons. An Illumina MiSeq instrument was used to sequence the CDR3 libraries. The authors' analysis ran thus. Export and quality control were performed with immunoSEQ Analyzer 3.0, and downstream analyses were performed with R Bioconductor and Immunarch. Only productive rearrangements in the normalized downsampled data set were used to calculate repertoire metrics. In the normalized cohort, a clonotype counted as pathologically expanded if the clonotype was larger than 5 templates. The Inverse Simpson Index served as the measure of repertoire diversity. To capture all clonotypes, the CMV-specificity analyses were run on the non-normalized data set. The immuneACCESS repertoire file appears here via TCRdb, limited to in-frame rearrangements. These files lack a portion of the clones; in checked studies, under half of the deficit traces to unresolved V genes, and the cause of the others is not known. V and J calls and clone size follow that table, whereas D and trimming were derived from the DNA. Within this sample are approximately 9,000 clones, with roughly 87% of them counted one time only. The ten largest clones capture about 25% of the sample.

The sample's time point label, decoded: recipient sample about 28 days before transplant, after cytoreduction. Blood from recipients was drawn about 28 days before transplant and again at days 30, 100 and 180 after transplant. Nuclei Lysis Solution was used to extract genomic DNA from fresh or cryopreserved unfractionated peripheral blood mononuclear cells. Germline trimming: 7 bases from V, 7 bases from J; junction bases outside gene matches: 9. The germline V gene provides CDR1 SGHRS and CDR2 YFSETQ. The CDR3 spans 14 residues, from the cysteine through the phenylalanine. The read is trimmed to its CDR3 DNA, 42 bases read in frame from base 1.

The TCR was taken from a woman aged 60-75 years with acute myeloid leukemia. Some clones in this sample may be carry-over from other donors' samples. Sample: peripheral blood mononuclear cells, taken before stem cell transplant. The rearrangement combines TRBV5-1 with TRBJ2-1, and 9 junction bases match TRBD1. The CDR3 region: CASAQATGGNEQFF. The DNA sequence is as follows: TGCGCCAGCGCCCAAGCGACAGGGGGTAATGAGCAGTTCTTC.